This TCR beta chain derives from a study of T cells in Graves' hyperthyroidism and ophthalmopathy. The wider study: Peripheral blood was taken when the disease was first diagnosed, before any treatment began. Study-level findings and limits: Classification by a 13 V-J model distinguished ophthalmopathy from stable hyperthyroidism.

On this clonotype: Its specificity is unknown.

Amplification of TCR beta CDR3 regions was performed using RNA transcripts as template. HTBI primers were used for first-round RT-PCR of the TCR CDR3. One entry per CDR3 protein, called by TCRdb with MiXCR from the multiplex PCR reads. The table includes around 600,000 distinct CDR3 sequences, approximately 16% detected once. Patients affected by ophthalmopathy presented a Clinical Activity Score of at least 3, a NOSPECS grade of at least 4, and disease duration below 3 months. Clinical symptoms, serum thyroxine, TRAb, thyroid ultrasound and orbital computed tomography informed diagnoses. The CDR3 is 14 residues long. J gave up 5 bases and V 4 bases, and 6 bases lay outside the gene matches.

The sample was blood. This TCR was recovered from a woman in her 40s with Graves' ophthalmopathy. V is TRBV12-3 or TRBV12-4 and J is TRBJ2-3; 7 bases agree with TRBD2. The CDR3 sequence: CASSSRLARDTQYF. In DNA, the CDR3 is TGTGCCAGCAGTTCCCGACTAGCTCGAGATACGCAGTATTTT.